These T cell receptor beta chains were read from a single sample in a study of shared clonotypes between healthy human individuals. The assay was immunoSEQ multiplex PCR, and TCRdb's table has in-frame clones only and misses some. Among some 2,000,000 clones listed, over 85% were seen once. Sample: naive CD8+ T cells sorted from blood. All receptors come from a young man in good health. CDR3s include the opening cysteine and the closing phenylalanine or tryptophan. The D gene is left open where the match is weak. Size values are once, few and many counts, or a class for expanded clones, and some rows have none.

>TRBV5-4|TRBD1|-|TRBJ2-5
CASSGGTGWETQYF
TGTGCCAGCAGCGGCGGGACAGGATGGGAGACCCAGTACTTC
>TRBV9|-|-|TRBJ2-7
CASSVGADNYEQYF
TGTGCCAGCAGCGTAGGGGCAGATAACTACGAGCAGTACTTC
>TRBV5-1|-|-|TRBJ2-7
CASKDSSSYEQYF
TGCGCCAGCAAAGACAGTTCCTCCTACGAGCAGTACTTC
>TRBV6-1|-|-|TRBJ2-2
CASSEFGRTGELFF
TGTGCCAGCAGTGAATTTGGGAGAACCGGGGAGCTGTTTTTT
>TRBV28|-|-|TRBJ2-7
CASSLGQVSYEQYF
TGTGCCAGCAGCCTGGGGCAGGTTTCCTACGAGCAGTACTTC
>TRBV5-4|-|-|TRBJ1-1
CASSWTGGLDTEAFF
TGTGCCAGCAGCTGGACCGGAGGACTCGACACTGAAGCTTTCTTT
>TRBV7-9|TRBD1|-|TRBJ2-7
CASSWGQTYEQYF
TGTGCCAGCAGCTGGGGACAGACCTACGAGCAGTACTTC
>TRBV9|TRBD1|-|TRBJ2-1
CASSPRQGENEQFF
TGTGCCAGCAGCCCCCGTCAGGGGGAAAATGAGCAGTTCTTC
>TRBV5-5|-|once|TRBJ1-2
CASSHPPWGANYGYTF
TGTGCCAGCAGCCACCCCCCCTGGGGAGCTAACTATGGCTACACCTTC
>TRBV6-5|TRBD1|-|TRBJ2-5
CASSYSDRGQETQYF
TGTGCCAGCAGTTACTCGGACAGGGGACAAGAGACCCAGTACTTC
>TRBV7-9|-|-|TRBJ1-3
CAGEGGVENTIYF
TGTGCAGGGGAAGGGGGTGTGGAAAACACCATATATTTT
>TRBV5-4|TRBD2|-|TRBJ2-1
CASSPLPLAEYNEQFF
TGTGCCAGCAGCCCGCTTCCACTAGCGGAATACAATGAGCAGTTCTTC
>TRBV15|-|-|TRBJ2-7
CATSRDGYEQYF
TGTGCCACCAGCAGAGATGGGTACGAGCAGTACTTC
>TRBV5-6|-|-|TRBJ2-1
CASSLGLQNNEQFF
TGTGCCAGCAGCCTCGGGCTACAAAACAATGAGCAGTTCTTC
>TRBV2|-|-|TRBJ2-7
CASSANDEQYF
TGTGCCAGCAGTGCTAATGACGAGCAGTACTTC
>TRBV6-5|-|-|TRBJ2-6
CASSFLRGGANVLTF
TGTGCCAGCAGTTTCCTTAGGGGTGGGGCCAACGTCCTGACTTTC
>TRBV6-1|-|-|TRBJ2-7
CASSEDRANSYEQYF
TGTGCCAGCAGTGAGGACAGAGCGAACTCCTACGAGCAGTACTTC
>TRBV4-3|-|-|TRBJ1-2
CASSQERVGGYGYTF
TGCGCCAGCAGCCAGGAGCGGGTTGGCGGCTATGGCTACACCTTC
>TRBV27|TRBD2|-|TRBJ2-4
CASTQRWGGRDIQYF
TGTGCCAGCACCCAACGTTGGGGGGGGAGAGACATTCAGTACTTC
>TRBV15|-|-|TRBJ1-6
CATRQGGSPLHF
TGTGCCACCAGACAGGGAGGATCACCCCTCCACTTT
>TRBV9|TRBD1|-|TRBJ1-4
CASSSHPDRGDEKLFF
TGTGCCAGCAGCTCCCATCCCGACAGGGGGGATGAAAAACTGTTTTTT
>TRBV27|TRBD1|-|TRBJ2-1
CASFSGQGYNEQFF
TGTGCCAGCTTTTCGGGACAGGGATACAATGAGCAGTTCTTC
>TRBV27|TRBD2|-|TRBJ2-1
CASSLWSGRAPDEQFF
TGTGCCAGCAGTTTGTGGAGCGGGAGGGCCCCAGATGAGCAGTTCTTC
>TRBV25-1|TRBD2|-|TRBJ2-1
CATRLAGGSEQFF
TGTGCCACCCGACTAGCGGGGGGGAGCGAGCAGTTCTTC
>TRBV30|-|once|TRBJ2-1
CALNPGEVTYNEQFF
TGTGCCTTGAATCCCGGGGAGGTCACCTACAATGAGCAGTTCTTC
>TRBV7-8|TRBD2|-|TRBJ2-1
CASSSLAGLYNEQFF
TGTGCCAGCAGCTCCCTAGCGGGACTCTACAATGAGCAGTTCTTC
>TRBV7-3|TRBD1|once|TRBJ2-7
CASSLTGGARDEQYF
TGTGCCAGCAGCTTAACAGGGGGCGCGCGGGACGAGCAGTACTTC
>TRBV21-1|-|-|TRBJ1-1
CASSRTAQGTEAFF
TGTGCCAGCAGTAGGACAGCCCAGGGGACTGAAGCTTTCTTT
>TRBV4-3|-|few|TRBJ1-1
CASSQALFRGDTEAFF
TGCGCCAGCAGCCAAGCCCTGTTTAGAGGGGACACTGAAGCTTTCTTT
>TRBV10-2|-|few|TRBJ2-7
CASSESGYEQYF
TGCGCCAGCAGTGAGTCAGGGTACGAGCAGTACTTC
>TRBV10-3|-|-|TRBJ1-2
CATGKESSYGYTF
TGTGCCACCGGAAAGGAGAGCAGCTATGGCTACACCTTC
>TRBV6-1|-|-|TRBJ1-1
CASSERGQNTEAFF
TGTGCCAGCAGTGAGAGGGGACAGAACACTGAAGCTTTCTTT
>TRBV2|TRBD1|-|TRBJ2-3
CASSEGQGARVTQYF
TGTGCCAGCAGTGAGGGCCAGGGGGCGAGGGTTACGCAGTATTTT
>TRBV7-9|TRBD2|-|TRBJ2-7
CASSPKGGFTSGSNEQYF
TGTGCCAGCAGCCCGAAGGGCGGATTCACTAGCGGGAGTAACGAGCAGTACTTC
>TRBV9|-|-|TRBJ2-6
CASSGWTSGANVLTF
TGTGCCAGCAGCGGATGGACCTCGGGGGCCAACGTCCTGACTTTC
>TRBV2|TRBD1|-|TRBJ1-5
CASSDRGRGREPQHF
TGTGCCAGCAGTGATCGAGGCAGGGGGCGGGAGCCCCAGCATTTT
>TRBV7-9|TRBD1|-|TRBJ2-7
CASSIGTASYYEQYF
TGTGCCAGCAGCATCGGGACAGCTTCCTACTACGAGCAGTACTTC
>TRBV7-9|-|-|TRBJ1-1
CASSPGTRAFF
TGTGCCAGCAGCCCCGGGACCCGGGCTTTCTTT
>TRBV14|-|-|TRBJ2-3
CASSQETAVWDTQYF
TGTGCCAGCAGCCAAGAAACCGCCGTTTGGGATACGCAGTATTTT
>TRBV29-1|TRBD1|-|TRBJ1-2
CSVEATGTNYGYTF
TGCAGCGTTGAAGCGACAGGGACTAACTATGGCTACACCTTC
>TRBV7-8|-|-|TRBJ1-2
CASSSLSSGGGGYTF
TGTGCCAGCAGCTCCCTCTCGTCCGGGGGTGGTGGCTACACCTTC
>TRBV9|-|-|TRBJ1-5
CASSPQCPQHF
TGTGCCAGCAGCCCCCAGTGTCCCCAGCATTTT
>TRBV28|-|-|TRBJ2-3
CASSILTATTDTQYF
TGTGCCAGCAGTATCCTGACAGCCACCACAGATACGCAGTATTTT
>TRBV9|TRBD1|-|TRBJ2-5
CASSVGGTVYQETQYF
TGTGCCAGCAGCGTAGGGGGGACAGTGTACCAAGAGACCCAGTACTTC
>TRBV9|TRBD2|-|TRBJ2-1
CASSVSGRGDNEQFF
TGTGCCAGCAGCGTAAGCGGGAGGGGAGACAATGAGCAGTTCTTC
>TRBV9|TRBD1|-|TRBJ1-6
CASRQGSSPLHF
TGTGCCAGCAGACAGGGGAGTTCACCCCTCCACTTT
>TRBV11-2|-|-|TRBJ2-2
CASSSQGPGELFF
TGTGCCAGCAGTTCACAAGGCCCCGGGGAGCTGTTTTTT
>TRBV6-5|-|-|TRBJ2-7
CASSYGIPYEQYF
TGTGCCAGCAGTTACGGGATACCCTACGAGCAGTACTTC
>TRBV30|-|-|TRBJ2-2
CAWSVESNTGELFF
TGTGCCTGGAGTGTCGAAAGTAACACCGGGGAGCTGTTTTTT